Listed below are T cell receptor beta chains from one sample, sequenced in a study of beta chain features in type 1 diabetes. TCRdb's table, derived via immunoSEQ multiplex PCR, lists solely in-frame clones and lacks some. The table shows under 200,000 clones, with 7.5% to 9.5% occurring only once. Sample: central memory CD4+ T cells from blood. The receptor set was obtained from a woman younger than 35 with type 1 diabetes. CDR3s include the opening cysteine and the closing phenylalanine or tryptophan. D genes are given only for firm matches. Clone size is not always given. Where it is, it says once, few, many or a class for expanded clones.

clone_size,j_call,d_call,v_call,cdr3_nt,cdr3_aa
NA,TRBJ1-5,NA,TRBV7-2,TGTGCCAGCAGCCATCGCTCAGGTTATAATCAGCCCCAGCATTTT,CASSHRSGYNQPQHF
NA,TRBJ1-1,TRBD1,TRBV7-9,TGTGCCAGCAGCTGGACAGGGCGGTACACTGAAGCTTTCTTT,CASSWTGRYTEAFF
few,TRBJ2-7,NA,TRBV7-9,TGTGCCAGCAGCGAACAGGGAGTAGGCGAGCAGTACTTC,CASSEQGVGEQYF
NA,TRBJ1-5,TRBD1,TRBV2,TGTGCCAGCAGTGACGCGCAGGGGGTGGATCAGCCCCAGCATTTT,CASSDAQGVDQPQHF
NA,TRBJ1-5,TRBD1,TRBV18,TGTGCCAGCTCACCAGACAGGGGCCGGCAGCCCCAGCATTTT,CASSPDRGRQPQHF
NA,TRBJ2-2,NA,TRBV4-3,TGCGCCAGCAGCCAAATGCTAGCCGACACCGGGGAGCTGTTTTTT,CASSQMLADTGELFF
few,TRBJ2-7,NA,TRBV2,TGTGCCAGCCTTTTGGGCAGAACCTACGAGCAGTACTTC,CASLLGRTYEQYF
NA,TRBJ2-2,TRBD1,TRBV5-6,TGTGCCAGCAGCTTGGCCCCAGGGGGCATGTCGAACACCGGGGAGCTGTTTTTT,CASSLAPGGMSNTGELFF
few,TRBJ2-1,TRBD1,TRBV11-2,TGTGCCAGCAGCTCCTCGGGACAGAAAGGTGAGCAGTTCTTC,CASSSSGQKGEQFF
NA,TRBJ2-5,NA,TRBV11-2,TGTGCCAGCAGCTTGGTAGGCGGCGGGGAGACCCAGTACTTC,CASSLVGGGETQYF
NA,TRBJ1-2,TRBD1,TRBV11-2,TGTGCCAGCAGCCCGAATTCCGGGCAGGGGGTAGACTATGGCTACACCTTC,CASSPNSGQGVDYGYTF
NA,TRBJ2-5,TRBD2,TRBV6-6,TGTGCCAGCTCAATCAGCGGGGGCGGAGAGACCCAGTACTTC,CASSISGGGETQYF
few,TRBJ2-7,TRBD1,TRBV28,TGTGCCAGCAGTTTGGAACAGGGGAACTACGAGCAGTACTTC,CASSLEQGNYEQYF
few,TRBJ1-2,NA,TRBV5-1,TGCGCCAGCAGCAACAGGGCTAACTATGGCTACACCTTC,CASSNRANYGYTF
NA,TRBJ1-2,TRBD1,TRBV10-3,TGTGCCAACCGACAGGGGGCAGATGGCTACACCTTC,CANRQGADGYTF
few,TRBJ2-1,TRBD2,TRBV6-4,TGTGCCAGCATAGCGGGAGGAGGAGTGAATGAGCAGTTCTTC,CASIAGGGVNEQFF
few,TRBJ1-1,TRBD1,TRBV29-1,TGCAGCGTCGGCCGGGGACAGGGGGAAACTGAAGCTTTCTTT,CSVGRGQGETEAFF